A selection of T cell receptor beta chains follows, all from one sample in a study of T cells of healthy individuals. One entry per CDR3 protein, called by TCRdb with MiXCR from the 5' RACE reads. The data show some 100,000 distinct CDR3 sequences, roughly a sixth seen once. These receptors were collected from a human donor in good health. CDR3s include the opening cysteine and the closing phenylalanine or tryptophan. D genes are given only for firm matches. Clone sizes are given selectively: once, few, many, or a class where the clone is expanded.

D: TRBD2
J: TRBJ2-7
size: few
V: TRBV11-2
DNA: TGTGCCAGCAGCTTAGGCGGGAGAGAGGGCGAGCAGTACTTC
CDR3: CASSLGGREGEQYF

D: .
J: TRBJ1-2
size: .
V: TRBV12-3/TRBV12-4
DNA: TGTGCCAGCACCCCCCTCTTGGAATATGGCTACACCTTC
CDR3: CASTPLLEYGYTF

D: .
J: TRBJ1-5
size: .
V: TRBV20-1
DNA: TGCAGTGCTAGAAGTAGCAATCAGCCCCAGCATTTT
CDR3: CSARSSNQPQHF

D: TRBD1
J: TRBJ2-7
size: few
V: TRBV11-2
DNA: TGTGCCAGCAGCTTAGGGGACAGGGCCTCCTACGAGCAGTACTTC
CDR3: CASSLGDRASYEQYF

D: .
J: TRBJ2-3
size: many
V: TRBV6-4
DNA: TGTGCCAGCAGTGACTCGATAACAGATACGCAGTATTTT
CDR3: CASSDSITDTQYF

D: TRBD1
J: TRBJ1-5
size: few
V: TRBV19
DNA: TGTGCCAGTAGTATGGAGTATGGTCAGGGGGAGTATCAGCCCCAGCATTTT
CDR3: CASSMEYGQGEYQPQHF

D: TRBD2
J: TRBJ2-2
size: few
V: TRBV4-3
DNA: TGCGCCAGCAGCCTCGGACTAGGAAACACCGGGGAGCTGTTTTTT
CDR3: CASSLGLGNTGELFF

D: TRBD1
J: TRBJ2-3
size: .
V: TRBV28
DNA: TGTGCCAGCAGTTTCGCAGGGGGACCCACAGATACGCAGTATTTT
CDR3: CASSFAGGPTDTQYF

D: TRBD2
J: TRBJ2-1
size: .
V: TRBV7-2
DNA: TGTGCCAGCAGCTTACTAGCGGGGGCCTTCCCCCACAATGAGCAGTTCTTC
CDR3: CASSLLAGAFPHNEQFF

D: .
J: TRBJ2-5
size: .
V: TRBV5-8
DNA: TGTGCCAGCAGCTTGGACCGCTCGGTGACCCAGTACTTC
CDR3: CASSLDRSVTQYF

D: TRBD1
J: TRBJ1-4
size: few
V: TRBV6-4
DNA: TGTGCCAGCAGTGGCTACAGGGGTTTTAATGAAAAACTGTTTTTT
CDR3: CASSGYRGFNEKLFF

D: .
J: TRBJ1-3
size: many
V: TRBV12-3/TRBV12-4
DNA: TGTGCCAGCATAGCAGGCGGTGGGTTAACTGGAAACACCATATATTTT
CDR3: CASIAGGGLTGNTIYF

D: .
J: TRBJ2-1
size: .
V: TRBV20-1
DNA: TGCAGTGCTAGAGATAGGGCGTCGAGGGGTGAGCAGTTCTTC
CDR3: CSARDRASRGEQFF

D: TRBD2
J: TRBJ2-3
size: few
V: TRBV27
DNA: TGTGCCAGCGGTAGCGGGATTCTGGACGATACGCAGTATTTT
CDR3: CASGSGILDDTQYF

D: .
J: TRBJ2-3
size: .
V: TRBV6-5
DNA: TGTGCCAGCAGTTACGACAGAGATACAGATACGCAGTATTTT
CDR3: CASSYDRDTDTQYF